This T cell receptor (beta chain) comes out of a study of regulatory T cells in long-lasting Graves disease. CDR3-region Arm-PCR and iRepertoire HTBI primers produced the TCR beta libraries. One entry per CDR3 protein, called by TCRdb with MiXCR from the multiplex PCR reads. The sample comprises around 500,000 distinct CDR3 sequences, about 12% of which are singletons, and 7.5% to 9% rests with the top ten. The J segment lost 6 bases and the V segment lost 5 bases, leaving 11 bases of the junction unmatched. The CDR3 contains 15 residues. Germline CDR1 is SGHAT and CDR2 is FQNNGV. There are many counts of this clonotype. The time point is: newly diagnosed GD, antithyroid drugs for less than 3 months. RNA from PBMCs was the source of the TCR library. These data were also filed under a second study, of T cells in Graves' hyperthyroidism and ophthalmopathy. That paper notes: During a first-round RT-PCR of the TCR CDR3, the HTBI primer set was used.

The J gene is TRBJ2-3, the V gene TRBV11-2, with 7 nucleotides matching TRBD1. This material consisted of peripheral blood mononuclear cells (PBMCs), taken at new diagnosis, from a patient treated with antithyroid drugs. This receptor was taken from a woman in her 30s with Graves disease. The CDR3 region has the DNA TGTGCCAGCAGCCCCCTGACAGGGCCGGGGGATACGCAGTATTTT. This translates into CASSPLTGPGDTQYF.